A selection of T cell receptor beta chains follows, all from one sample in a study of untreated major depressive disorder. Profiling relied on immunoSEQ multiplex PCR, and the TCRdb table lists in-frame clones only, not all of them. The sample has around 13,000 clones, over 90% seen once. The sequenced sample consisted of CD4+ T cells from PBMCs. Receptors were obtained from a man under 40 with major depressive disorder. The conserved cysteine and the conserved F or W are not part of the CDR3 here. Fields, in order: V gene, J gene, CDR3 protein.

TRBV18	TRBJ2-1	ASSPELAGGLNEQF
TRBV5-6	TRBJ2-3	ASSETLAGAFFRNTQY
TRBV7-9	TRBJ2-2	ASSLAMGPNTGELF
TRBV6-5	TRBJ1-3	ASSYSRALSGNTIY
TRBV6-1	TRBJ2-4	ASMTSWDRKNIQY
TRBV6-5	TRBJ2-1	ASSPQRGIYNEQF
TRBV5-1	TRBJ2-2	ASSFGGGALGELF
TRBV7-3	TRBJ2-1	ASSSGREGREQF
TRBV27	TRBJ2-1	ASRWFTGGEQF
TRBV5-6	TRBJ1-5	ASSFNSGLNGQPQH
TRBV2	TRBJ2-2	ASSPGQGRTGELF
TRBV5-4	TRBJ2-7	ASRGEGTYEQY
TRBV5-1	TRBJ1-4	ASSFYRRANEKLF
TRBV2	TRBJ2-5	ASSEGRVETQY
TRBV6-5	TRBJ2-7	ASSPRDRQYEQY
TRBV6-6	TRBJ1-1	ASSPSRQGSTEAF
TRBV6-5	TRBJ2-7	ASSYRGTGTFYEQY
TRBV7-2	TRBJ1-6	ATRGEGNSPLH
TRBV28	TRBJ1-2	ASSLAPMAGYT
TRBV4-2	TRBJ2-4	ASSQDARLAKNIQY
TRBV30	TRBJ1-2	AWSSSSGTGGYT
TRBV10-1	TRBJ2-5	ASSHPWDTYQETQY
TRBV6-6	TRBJ1-2	ASSLTGGGYGYT
TRBV7-6	TRBJ1-3	ASSLPGDTIY
TRBV11-2	TRBJ2-7	ASSPLRDTGREQY
TRBV2	TRBJ2-1	ASRPAGGGAVGEQF
TRBV2	TRBJ1-6	ASRGDSYNSPLH
TRBV28	TRBJ2-1	ASGLPGQPSLSRF
TRBV5-1	TRBJ1-2	ASSLLAGQVYGYT
TRBV29-1	TRBJ2-3	SVVAGTPLVPSADTQY
TRBV7-9	TRBJ1-4	ASTLGTSKYEKLF
TRBV7-9	TRBJ1-2	ASSLSGMGGYT
TRBV2	TRBJ2-5	ASSRERGQETQY
TRBV11-3	TRBJ2-7	ASSPGTGHHEQY
TRBV11-3	TRBJ2-1	ASSSGTGATNEQF
TRBV10-2	TRBJ1-2	ASSGYPGGANYGYT
TRBV15	TRBJ2-7	ATSREPSSYEQY
TRBV11-2	TRBJ1-5	ASSLDYRRRNQPQH
TRBV30	TRBJ1-1	AWSRGQQNTEAF
TRBV4-1	TRBJ2-1	ASSRRTVSYNEQF
TRBV6-5	TRBJ1-3	ASGYPGNTIY
TRBV11-1	TRBJ2-1	ASSLVDRYNEQF
TRBV9	TRBJ2-1	ASSVGLAGTPNEQF
TRBV9	TRBJ2-5	ASSPRSSGGQETQY
TRBV6-5	TRBJ1-6	ASSYHETSTAPLH
TRBV9	TRBJ2-3	ASSVGATGGITDTQY
TRBV19	TRBJ1-4	ASSMQGAANEKLF
TRBV5-1	TRBJ2-5	ASSLEGSETQY
TRBV29-1	TRBJ2-6	SVEAGPVGANVLT
TRBV5-1	TRBJ1-4	ASSLGSTNEKLF
TRBV5-1	TRBJ1-3	ASSLGGTSSGNTIY
TRBV27	TRBJ2-7	ASSSQKGYEQY
TRBV5-4	TRBJ2-7	ASSRQGSRGEQY
TRBV9	TRBJ2-1	ASSVEGQGFNEQF
TRBV6-5	TRBJ1-2	ASSFHGQGSYT